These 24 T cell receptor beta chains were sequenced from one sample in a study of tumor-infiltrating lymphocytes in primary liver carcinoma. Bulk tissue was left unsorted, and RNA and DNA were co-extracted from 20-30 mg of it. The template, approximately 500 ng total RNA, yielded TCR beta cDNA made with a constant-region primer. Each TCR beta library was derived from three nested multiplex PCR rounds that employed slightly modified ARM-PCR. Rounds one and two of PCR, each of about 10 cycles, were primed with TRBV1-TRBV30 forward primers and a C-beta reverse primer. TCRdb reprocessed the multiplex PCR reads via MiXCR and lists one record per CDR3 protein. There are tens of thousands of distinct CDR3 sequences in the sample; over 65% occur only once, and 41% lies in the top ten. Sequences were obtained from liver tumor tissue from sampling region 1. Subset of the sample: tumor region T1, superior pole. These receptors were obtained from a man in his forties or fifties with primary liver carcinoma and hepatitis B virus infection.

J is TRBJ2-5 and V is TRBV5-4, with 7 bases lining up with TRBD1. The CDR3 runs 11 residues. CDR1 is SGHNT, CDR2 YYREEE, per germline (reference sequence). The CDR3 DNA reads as TGTGTCAATGGGACAGAAGAGACCCAGTACTTC. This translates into CVNGTEETQYF.

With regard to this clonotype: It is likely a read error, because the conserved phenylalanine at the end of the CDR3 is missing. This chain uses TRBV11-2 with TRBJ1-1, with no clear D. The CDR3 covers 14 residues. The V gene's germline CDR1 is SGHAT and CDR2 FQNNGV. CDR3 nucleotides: TGTGCCAGCACTGGTGGCTGGGTGAATACTGAAGCTTTCATT. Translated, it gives CASTGGWVNTEAFI.

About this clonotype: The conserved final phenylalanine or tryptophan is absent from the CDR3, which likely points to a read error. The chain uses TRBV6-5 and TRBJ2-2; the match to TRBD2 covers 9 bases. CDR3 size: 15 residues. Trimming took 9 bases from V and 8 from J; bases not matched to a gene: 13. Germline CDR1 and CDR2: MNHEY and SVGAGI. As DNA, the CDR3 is TGTGCCAGTAGGGGGACTAGCTGGAGTCTTGGGGAGCTGTTTTAT. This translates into CASRGTSWSLGELFY.

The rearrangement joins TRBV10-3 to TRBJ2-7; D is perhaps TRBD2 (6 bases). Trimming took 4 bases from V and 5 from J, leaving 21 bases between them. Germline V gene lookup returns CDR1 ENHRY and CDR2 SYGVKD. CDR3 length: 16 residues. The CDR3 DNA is TGTGCCATCAGTGTTTCTAGCGCGGGGAAGGCCAACGAGCAGTACTTC. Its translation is CAISVSSAGKANEQYF.

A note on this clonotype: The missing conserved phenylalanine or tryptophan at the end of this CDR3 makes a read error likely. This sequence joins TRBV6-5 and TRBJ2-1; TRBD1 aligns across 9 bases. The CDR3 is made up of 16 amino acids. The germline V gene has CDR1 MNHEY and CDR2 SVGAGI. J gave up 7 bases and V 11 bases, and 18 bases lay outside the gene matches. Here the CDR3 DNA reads TGTGCCGGAAGTTACTCGACAGGGGGTCCGATAAATGAGCAGTTCTCC. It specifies CAGSYSTGGPINEQFS.

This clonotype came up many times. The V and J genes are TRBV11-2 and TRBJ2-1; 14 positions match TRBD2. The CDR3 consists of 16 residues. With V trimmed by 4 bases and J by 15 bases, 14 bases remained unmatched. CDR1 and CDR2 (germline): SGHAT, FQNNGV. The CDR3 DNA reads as TGTGCCAGCAGCTACTCTTCGACTAGCGGGAGGGGAGGCGGGTTCTTC. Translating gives CASSYSSTSGRGGGFF.

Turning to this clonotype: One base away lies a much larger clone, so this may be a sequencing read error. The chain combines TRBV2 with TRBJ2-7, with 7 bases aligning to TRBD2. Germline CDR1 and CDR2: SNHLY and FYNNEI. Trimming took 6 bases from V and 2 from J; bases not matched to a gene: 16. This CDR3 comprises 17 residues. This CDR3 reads CASRGTGAGADTYEQYF. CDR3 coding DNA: TGTGCCAGCAGGGGGACTGGCGCGGGAGCTGATACCTACGAGCAGTACTTC.

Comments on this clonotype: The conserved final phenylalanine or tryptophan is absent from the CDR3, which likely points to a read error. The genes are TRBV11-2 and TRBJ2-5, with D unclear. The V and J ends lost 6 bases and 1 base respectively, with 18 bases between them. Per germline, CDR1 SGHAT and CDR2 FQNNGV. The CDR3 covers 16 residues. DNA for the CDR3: TGTGCCAGCAGATCCCGGGTCTCGGCCCGCCAAGAGACCCAGTACCTC. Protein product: CASRSRVSARQETQYL.

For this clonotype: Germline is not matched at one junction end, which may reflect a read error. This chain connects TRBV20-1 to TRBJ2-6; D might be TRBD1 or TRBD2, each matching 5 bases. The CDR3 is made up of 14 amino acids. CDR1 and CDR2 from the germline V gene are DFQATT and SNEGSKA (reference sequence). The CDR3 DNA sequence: TGCAGTGCTAGTCAGGTTTACGGGGCCAATGTCCTGGCTTTC. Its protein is CSASQVYGANVLAF.

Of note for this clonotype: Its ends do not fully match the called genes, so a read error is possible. The CDR3 DNA reads as TGTGGCAGCAGTTACGGGCCTTATAGTAGGGAACAGTTCTTC. Encoded protein: CGSSYGPYSREQFF. The V and J genes are TRBV6-2 or TRBV6-3 and TRBJ2-1; no clear D gene. The CDR3 extends over 14 amino acids. Germline lookup yields CDR1 MNHEY and CDR2 SVGEGT.

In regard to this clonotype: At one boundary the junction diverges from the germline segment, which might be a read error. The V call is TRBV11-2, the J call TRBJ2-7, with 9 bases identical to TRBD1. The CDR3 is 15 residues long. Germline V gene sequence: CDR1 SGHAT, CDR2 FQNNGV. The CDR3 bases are TGTGCCAGCAGCCAAGGGACAGGGATAACCCACGAGCAGTACTTT. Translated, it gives CASSQGTGITHEQYF.

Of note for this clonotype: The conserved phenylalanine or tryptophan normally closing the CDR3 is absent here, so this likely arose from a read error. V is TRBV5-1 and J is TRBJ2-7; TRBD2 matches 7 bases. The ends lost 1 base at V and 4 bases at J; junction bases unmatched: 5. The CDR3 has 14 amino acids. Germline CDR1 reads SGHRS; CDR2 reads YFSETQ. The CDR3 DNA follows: TGCGCCAGCAGCTTGTCGGGAGGCACATACGAGCAGTACTGC. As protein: CASSLSGGTYEQYC.

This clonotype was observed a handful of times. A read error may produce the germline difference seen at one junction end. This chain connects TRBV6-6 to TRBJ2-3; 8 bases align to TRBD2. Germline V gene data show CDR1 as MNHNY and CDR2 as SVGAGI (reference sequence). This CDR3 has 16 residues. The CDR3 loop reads CASRKGTGGRTDTQYF. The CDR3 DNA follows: TGTGCCAGCAGGAAAGGGACTGGCGGGAGGACGGATACCCAGTATTTT.

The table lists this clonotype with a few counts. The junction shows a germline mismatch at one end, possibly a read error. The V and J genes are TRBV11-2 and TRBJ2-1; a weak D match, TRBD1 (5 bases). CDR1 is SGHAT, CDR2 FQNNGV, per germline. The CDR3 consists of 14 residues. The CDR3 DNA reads TGTGCCAGCAACTTAGGGGCCACACACAATATGCAGTTCTTC. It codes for CASNLGATHNMQFF.

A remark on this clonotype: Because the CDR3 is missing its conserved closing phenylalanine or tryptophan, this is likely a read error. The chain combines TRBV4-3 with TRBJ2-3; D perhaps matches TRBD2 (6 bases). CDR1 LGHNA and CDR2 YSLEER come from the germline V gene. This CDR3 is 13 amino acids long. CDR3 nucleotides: TGCGCTAGCAGCCAAGGCGCGGGGGATACGCAGTATTTA. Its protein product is CASSQGAGDTQYL.

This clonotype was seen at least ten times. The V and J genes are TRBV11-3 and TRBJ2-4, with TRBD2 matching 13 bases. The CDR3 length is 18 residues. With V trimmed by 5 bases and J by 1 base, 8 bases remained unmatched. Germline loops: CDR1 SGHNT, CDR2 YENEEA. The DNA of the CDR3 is TGTGCCAGCAGCCGAGAACTAGCGGGAGGGCTCGCCAAAAACATTCAGTACTTC. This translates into CASSRELAGGLAKNIQYF.

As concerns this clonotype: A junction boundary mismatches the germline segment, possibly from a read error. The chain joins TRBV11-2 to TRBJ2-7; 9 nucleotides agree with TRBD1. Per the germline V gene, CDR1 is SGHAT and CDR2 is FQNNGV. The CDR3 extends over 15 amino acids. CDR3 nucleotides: TGTACCAGCAGCCAAGGGACAGGGAGAACATACGAGCGGTACTTC. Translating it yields CTSSQGTGRTYERYF.

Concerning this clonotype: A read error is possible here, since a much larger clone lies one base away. CDR3: CASSLASFAEYGYTF. The CDR3 DNA is TGCGCCAGCAGCTTGGCGAGTTTCGCTGAGTATGGCTACACCTTC. V and J are TRBV5-1 and TRBJ1-2; D uncertain. CDR3 size: 15 residues. CDR1 is SGHRS and CDR2 is YFSETQ in the germline V gene. The V and J ends lost 0 bases and 5 bases respectively, with 14 bases between them.

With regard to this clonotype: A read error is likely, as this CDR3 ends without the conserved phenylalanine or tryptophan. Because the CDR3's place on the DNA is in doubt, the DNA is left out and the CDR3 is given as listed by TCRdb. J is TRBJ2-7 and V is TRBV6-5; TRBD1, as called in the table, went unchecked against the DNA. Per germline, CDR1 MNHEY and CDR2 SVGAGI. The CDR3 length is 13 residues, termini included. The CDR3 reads CASSYSGGDEHYL.

CDR3 in DNA: TGTGCCAGCAGCTCTTTGAGGGGAGTGCGATACAATGAGCAGTTCTTC. The encoded protein is CASSSLRGVRYNEQFF. This chain links TRBV28 with TRBJ2-1, with D perhaps matching TRBD1 or TRBD2 (5 bases each). This CDR3 has 16 residues. Germline lookup yields CDR1 MDHEN and CDR2 SYDVKM. V was trimmed by 6 bases and J by 4 bases, leaving 19 bases between them.

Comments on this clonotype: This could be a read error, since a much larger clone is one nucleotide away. The chain's CDR3 is CTSSLDPGAGTEAFF. In DNA form, the CDR3 reads TGTACCAGCAGCTTAGATCCGGGGGCAGGAACTGAAGCTTTCTTT. The chain has TRBV11-2 and TRBJ1-1, with D perhaps matching TRBD1 (6 bases). The CDR3 totals 15 residues. Germline V gene lookup returns CDR1 SGHAT and CDR2 FQNNGV.

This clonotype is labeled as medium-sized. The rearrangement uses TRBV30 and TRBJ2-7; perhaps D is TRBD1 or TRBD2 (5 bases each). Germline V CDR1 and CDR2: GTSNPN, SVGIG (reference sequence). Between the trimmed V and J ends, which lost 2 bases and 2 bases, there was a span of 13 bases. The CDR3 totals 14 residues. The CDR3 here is CAWSLYPGPYEQYF. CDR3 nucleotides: TGTGCCTGGAGTCTATATCCGGGACCCTACGAGCAGTACTTC.

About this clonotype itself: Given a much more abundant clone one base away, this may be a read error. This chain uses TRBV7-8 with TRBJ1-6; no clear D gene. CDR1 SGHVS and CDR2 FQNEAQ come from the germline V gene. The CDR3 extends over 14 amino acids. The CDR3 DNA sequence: TGTACCAGCAGCTCGAACACCGGTGATTCACCCCTCTACTTT. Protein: CTSSSNTGDSPLYF.

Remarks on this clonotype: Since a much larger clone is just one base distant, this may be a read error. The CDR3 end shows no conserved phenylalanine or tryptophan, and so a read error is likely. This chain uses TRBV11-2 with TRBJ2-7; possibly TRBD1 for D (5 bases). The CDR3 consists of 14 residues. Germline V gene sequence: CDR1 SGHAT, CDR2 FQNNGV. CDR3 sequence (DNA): TGTACCAACAGTTTAACGGACACTGCCTACGAGCAGTACATC. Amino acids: CTNSLTDTAYEQYI.